The rows below give T cell receptor beta chains drawn from one sample of a study of identical twins. TCRdb independently ran MiXCR on the 5' RACE reads; one entry per CDR3 protein. The sample consists of about 520,000 distinct CDR3 sequences, around 20% of them appearing once. This same sample was also part of a study on T cells expressing NK-cell markers.

The source material was CD4+ T cells sorted from blood. The receptors were sampled from a woman aged 18 to 35 in good health. CDR3s include the opening cysteine and the closing phenylalanine or tryptophan. A D gene is named only where the DNA matches it firmly. Not all rows give a size; the values are once, few, many and, for expanded clones, a class.

d_gene: TRBD1
j_gene: TRBJ2-3
len: 15
abundance: few
v_gene: TRBV20-1
CDR3aa: CSAQDRDRDPWAQYF
CDR3nt: TGCAGTGCCCAAGACCGGGACAGGGACCCTTGGGCGCAGTATTTT

d_gene: TRBD2
j_gene: TRBJ2-3
len: 16
abundance: .
v_gene: TRBV7-2
CDR3aa: CASSTRTSGETDTQYF
CDR3nt: TGTGCCAGCAGCACTAGGACTAGCGGGGAGACAGATACGCAGTATTTT

d_gene: .
j_gene: TRBJ2-2
len: 16
abundance: .
v_gene: TRBV12-3/TRBV12-4
CDR3aa: CASSSWTGLNTGELFF
CDR3nt: TGTGCCAGCAGTTCTTGGACTGGCTTGAACACCGGGGAGCTGTTTTTT

d_gene: .
j_gene: TRBJ2-1
len: 14
abundance: .
v_gene: TRBV29-1
CDR3aa: CSVGRTASYNEQFF
CDR3nt: TGCAGCGTTGGTCGGACAGCGAGCTACAATGAGCAGTTCTTC

d_gene: TRBD1
j_gene: TRBJ2-7
len: 14
abundance: once
v_gene: TRBV2
CDR3aa: CASSDDRGSHEQYF
CDR3nt: TGTGCCAGCAGTGACGACAGGGGTTCCCACGAGCAGTACTTC

d_gene: TRBD1
j_gene: TRBJ1-2
len: 13
abundance: few
v_gene: TRBV7-3
CDR3aa: CASSHTGGGGYTF
CDR3nt: TGTGCCAGCAGCCACACAGGGGGCGGCGGCTACACCTTC

d_gene: TRBD2
j_gene: TRBJ2-5
len: 13
abundance: .
v_gene: TRBV12-3/TRBV12-4
CDR3aa: CATRVGLAGTQYF
CDR3nt: TGTGCCACCCGGGTCGGACTAGCGGGGACCCAGTACTTC

d_gene: .
j_gene: TRBJ2-2
len: 15
abundance: .
v_gene: TRBV9
CDR3aa: CASSVETTNTGELFF
CDR3nt: TGTGCCAGCAGCGTTGAGACAACGAACACCGGGGAGCTGTTTTTT

d_gene: .
j_gene: TRBJ2-1
len: 13
abundance: few
v_gene: TRBV24-1
CDR3aa: CATSVSSDGQQFF
CDR3nt: TGTGCCACCAGTGTTTCCTCGGACGGACAGCAGTTCTTC

d_gene: .
j_gene: TRBJ2-1
len: 16
abundance: few
v_gene: TRBV6-1
CDR3aa: CASRAQRGRGWNEQFF
CDR3nt: TGTGCCAGCAGGGCTCAGCGGGGAAGGGGGTGGAATGAGCAGTTCTTC

d_gene: TRBD2
j_gene: TRBJ2-1
len: 14
abundance: few
v_gene: TRBV15
CDR3aa: CATSRGGGSYEQFF
CDR3nt: TGTGCCACCAGCAGAGGCGGCGGGAGTTATGAGCAGTTCTTC

d_gene: TRBD1
j_gene: TRBJ2-1
len: 11
abundance: .
v_gene: TRBV12-3/TRBV12-4
CDR3aa: CASSHRGEQFF
CDR3nt: TGTGCCAGCAGTCACAGGGGCGAGCAGTTCTTC